The rows below give T cell receptor beta chains drawn from one sample of a study of blood T cell repertoires in COVID-19. Only in-frame clones appear in the TCRdb table, and some are missing; sequencing was by immunoSEQ multiplex PCR. The top ten clones hold less than 20% of a sample with around 46,000 clones, roughly 77% of them seen once. Sequencing was performed on peripheral blood. The origin of the receptors is a human donor with active or convalescent COVID-19. The donor label of this sample is uncertain. The CDR3 runs from the conserved cysteine through the conserved F or W. The D gene is left open where the match is weak. For some rows the clone size is stated as once, few or many, or as a class when expanded; others skip it.

>TRBJ1-6|-|TRBV5-1|-
TGCGCCAGCAGCTTGGACGGGGGGTCCTCCTATAATTCACCCCTCCACTTT
CASSLDGGSSYNSPLHF
>TRBJ2-7|-|TRBV9|TRBD2
TGTGCCAGCAGCGCCGCTAGCGGGGCGACCTACGAGCAGTACTTC
CASSAASGATYEQYF
>TRBJ2-5|once|TRBV14|TRBD2
TGTGCCAGCAGTCCTAGCGGGGTTCGGGAGACCCAGTACTTC
CASSPSGVRETQYF
>TRBJ2-7|few|TRBV15|TRBD2
TGTGCCACCAGCAGAGACCGCGGCGAGGGCGGGAGGGCCTACGAGCAGTACTTC
CATSRDRGEGGRAYEQYF
>TRBJ2-7|-|TRBV30|TRBD2
TGTGCCTGGAGGGGGACTAGCGGATCCTACGAGCAGTACTTC
CAWRGTSGSYEQYF
>TRBJ1-4|-|TRBV18|-
TGTGCCAGCTCACCAAGCATGAATGAAAAACTGTTTTTT
CASSPSMNEKLFF
>TRBJ1-6|few|TRBV7-2|TRBD1
TGTGCCAGCAGCTTATTGGGGGGACAGAATTCACCCCTCCACTTT
CASSLLGGQNSPLHF
>TRBJ2-1|-|TRBV7-3|TRBD2
TGTGCCAGCAGCTTGGGGACTAGCTTCTCCAATGAGCAGTTCTTC
CASSLGTSFSNEQFF
>TRBJ1-6|-|TRBV11-1|-
TGTGCCAGCAGCTCGGGAGATTATAATTCACCCCTCCACTTT
CASSSGDYNSPLHF
>TRBJ1-2|-|TRBV19|TRBD1
TGTGCCAGTAGTAGGCAGGGGGCGCGAGGCTACACCTTC
CASSRQGARGYTF
>TRBJ1-2|once|TRBV7-3|-
TGTGCCAGCAGCCCTCGACCGGACAGTCGATATGGCTACACCTTC
CASSPRPDSRYGYTF
>TRBJ2-5|-|TRBV25-1|TRBD2
TGTGCCAGCAGTGACGGTGCGGGAGGCGGGGAGACCCAGTACTTC
CASSDGAGGGETQYF
>TRBJ1-5|-|TRBV19|-
TGTGCCAGTAGTTTGGGGCAGAATCAGCCCCAGCATTTT
CASSLGQNQPQHF
>TRBJ1-5|few|TRBV19|-
TGTGCCAGTAAAACCGCCGGGGGGAATAGCAATCAGCCCCAGCATTTT
CASKTAGGNSNQPQHF
>TRBJ2-7|few|TRBV28|-
TGTGCCAGCTACGCCGCGGAGCGGCCCTCCTACGAGCAGTACTTC
CASYAAERPSYEQYF
>TRBJ2-7|-|TRBV9|TRBD1
TGTGCCAGCAGCCCCGGGACAGCTCGCTCCTACGAGCAGTACTTC
CASSPGTARSYEQYF
>TRBJ2-7|-|TRBV28|-
TGTGCCAGCAGCCTCCTACAGGGGGGGATTTTAGAGCAGTACTTC
CASSLLQGGILEQYF
>TRBJ2-3|few|TRBV28|TRBD1
TGTGCCAGCAGGGGACAGGGGACGACGGGCACAGATACGCAGTATTTT
CASRGQGTTGTDTQYF
>TRBJ2-7|-|TRBV7-2|-
TGTGCCAGCAGCTTAGACTCGACTACACGACAAGAGCAGTACTTC
CASSLDSTTRQEQYF
>TRBJ2-1|once|TRBV7-2|-
TGTGCCAGCAGCCCGACCCTCCTGGCGGAAAATGAGCAGTTCTTC
CASSPTLLAENEQFF
>TRBJ2-7|once|TRBV18|-
TGTGCCAGCTCACCTCAGGGGACAACCTACGAGCAGTACTTC
CASSPQGTTYEQYF
>TRBJ2-7|few|TRBV5-1|-
TGCGCCAGCAGCTGGGGGGACAGAGCAGCCTACGAGCAGTACTTC
CASSWGDRAAYEQYF
>TRBJ1-4|once|TRBV6-5|-
TGTGCCAGCAATGGGCGGGCGACCGTTAATGAAAAACTGTTTTTT
CASNGRATVNEKLFF
>TRBJ1-1|-|TRBV18|-
TGTGCCAGCTCACCTGGACAGTCTGAAGCTTTCTTT
CASSPGQSEAFF
>TRBJ2-2|-|TRBV28|-
TGTGCCAGCAGGGAAGACAGTGGCGTCGGGGAGCTGTTTTTT
CASREDSGVGELFF
>TRBJ2-1|few|TRBV27|TRBD2
TGTGCCAGCAGGCAGCCGGGACTAGCGGGAGTGGCGAATGAGCAGTTCTTC
CASRQPGLAGVANEQFF
>TRBJ2-2|-|TRBV4-3|-
TGCGCCAGCAGCCAACTCAGGAACACCGGGGAGCTGTTTTTT
CASSQLRNTGELFF
>TRBJ2-5|-|TRBV7-7|-
TGTGCCAGCAGCTTAGGCGGATTTGGACAAGAGACCCAGTACTTC
CASSLGGFGQETQYF
>TRBJ2-7|-|TRBV23-1|-
TGCGCCAGCAGTCATTTAATTACTATCTCCTACGAGCAGTACTTC
CASSHLITISYEQYF
>TRBJ1-4|-|TRBV11-3|-
TGTGCCAGCAGCTTAGTCTTTGCAACTAATGAAAAACTGTTTTTT
CASSLVFATNEKLFF
>TRBJ2-1|few|TRBV10-3|TRBD2
TGTGCCATCCTAGGAAGCAGCGGGAAGAATGAGCAGTTCTTC
CAILGSSGKNEQFF
>TRBJ2-3|-|TRBV5-4|TRBD1
TGTGCCAGCAAGATCCAACAGGGGGCCACAGATACGCAGTATTTT
CASKIQQGATDTQYF
>TRBJ2-3|-|TRBV19|-
TGTGCCAGTAGTCAGGTGGGGGGTTCACTGGCAGATACGCAGTATTTT
CASSQVGGSLADTQYF
>TRBJ2-2|-|TRBV4-1|-
TGCGCCAGCAGCCAGGTCGTTCAGGCAAGGAACACCGGGGAGCTGTTTTTT
CASSQVVQARNTGELFF
>TRBJ2-7|-|TRBV15|-
TGTGCCACCAGCAGAGAAATATCCTACGAGCAGTACTTC
CATSREISYEQYF
>TRBJ1-6|few|TRBV2|TRBD1
TGTGCCAGCAGTGGGGGACAGGGGACCAATTCGCCCCTCCACTTT
CASSGGQGTNSPLHF
>TRBJ2-7|once|TRBV7-3|TRBD1
TGTGCCAGCAGCTTAAAGGGACAGGGCACGTACGAGCAGTACTTC
CASSLKGQGTYEQYF
>TRBJ2-1|-|TRBV9|TRBD2
TGTGCCAGCAGCGGGGCCGGGACTACAATCAATGAGCAGTTCTTC
CASSGAGTTINEQFF
>TRBJ2-3|-|TRBV14|-
TGTGCCAGCAGCCAAGATCACAGGACGCAGTATTTT
CASSQDHRTQYF
>TRBJ2-2|-|TRBV5-1|-
TGCGCCAGCAGCTCACAGTCGGGGGAGCTGTTTTTT
CASSSQSGELFF